Sequencing of this T cell receptor beta chain was carried out in a study of CD8 T cells in Susac syndrome. Study findings and constraints: By the study's own acknowledgment, its TCR sequencing and HLA analysis included relatively few individuals.

Random hexamers were used to reverse transcribe 0.5 to 1 ug of RNA. TCRdb itself ran the immunoSEQ multiplex PCR reads through MiXCR, one entry per CDR3 protein. The data hold some 200,000 distinct CDR3 sequences, with approximately 90% observed a single time. Sequencing of TCR beta covered CD8+ and CD4+ T cells obtained from blood. The multiple sclerosis controls, all treatment-naive patients, had relapsing-remitting disease that was stable or active. TEMRA cells were enriched by FACS, and CD4+ and CD8+ T cells were negatively isolated. As regards this clonotype: What it recognizes is unknown.

This clonotype was obtained from a human donor with multiple sclerosis. Sequenced: CD8+ T cells from PBMCs.

Here the CDR3 reads CASSDRGNEKLFF. The CDR3, as DNA: TGCGCCAGCAGTGACAGGGGGAATGAAAAACTGTTTTTT. The genes are TRBV10-2 and TRBJ1-4; TRBD1 matches 7 bases. With 3 bases clipped from V and 5 bases from J, the junction kept 0 bases outside the gene matches. The germline CDR1 and CDR2 sequences are WSHSY and SAAADI. The CDR3 spans 13 residues.